This T cell receptor (beta chain) derives from a study of shared clonotypes between healthy human individuals. In the study overall: A couple of women and a few men aged 18 to 49 made up the donors.

TCRdb's copy holds only in-frame clones and misses some; the assay was immunoSEQ multiplex PCR. Of around 480,000 clones in the sample, roughly 79% are singletons; the top ten hold 9.5% to 15%. CDR3 size: 14 residues. The germline gives CDR1 SGHAT, CDR2 FQNNGV. Trimming left V 0 bases short and J 5 bases short, with 10 bases between. Sequencing was carried out using PBMCs. This sequence joins TRBV11-2 and TRBJ2-5; unclear D gene. This receptor was taken from a woman in her thirties or forties in good health. Some clones in this sample may be carry-over from other donors' samples. The CDR3 sequence is CASSLDSLWETQYF. For the CDR3, the DNA is TGTGCCAGCAGCTTAGATAGCCTGTGGGAGACCCAGTACTTC.